Listed here are 19 T cell receptor beta chains from one sample, sequenced in a study of shared clonotypes between healthy human individuals. Repertoires were generated with immunoSEQ multiplex PCR, while TCRdb's copy carries only in-frame clones and drops some. The table shows some 900,000 clones, with 70% to 85% occurring only once. What was sequenced was memory CD4+ T cells sorted from blood. Subset indicated: CD45RA-negative fraction. Receptor source: a man aged 18 to 30 in good health.

V gene TRBV19 combines with J gene TRBJ1-1, with 9 bases matching TRBD1. CDR3 length: 13 amino acids. The germline gives CDR1 LNHDA, CDR2 SQIVND (reference sequence). Losses at the gene ends were 6 bases for V and 4 bases for J; bases not matched to a gene: 3. In nucleotides, the CDR3 is TGTGCCAGTAGGAAGACAGGGGGCACTGAAGCTTTCTTT. It specifies CASRKTGGTEAFF.

This clone was seen at least ten times. The chain carries TRBV18 and TRBJ1-2, with TRBD1 as a possible D gene (5 bases). This CDR3 comprises 13 residues. V gave up 5 bases and J gave up 3 bases, with 10 bases separating them. Germline V gene lookup returns CDR1 KGHSH and CDR2 LQKENI. The CDR3 nucleotides are TGTGCCAGCTCATCAGGGAGGGACTATGGCTACACCTTC. As protein: CASSSGRDYGYTF.

This sequence joins TRBV11-2 and TRBJ2-3, with D perhaps assigned TRBD1 or TRBD2 (6 bases each). The V end was cut by 5 bases, the J end by 3 bases, with 15 bases between. The CDR3 runs to 15 residues. In germline, CDR1 is SGHAT, CDR2 FQNNGV. CDR3 amino acids: CASSQWRGATDTQYF. For the CDR3, the DNA is TGTGCCAGCAGCCAGTGGAGGGGGGCAACAGATACGCAGTATTTT. Combining the CDR3 with reference TRBV11-2 and TRBJ2-3 gives the whole variable domain EAGVAQSPRYKIIEKRQSVAFWCNPISGHATLYWYQQILGQGPKLLIQFQNNGVVDDSQLPKDRFSAERLKGVDSTLKIQPAKLEDSAVYLCASSQWRGATDTQYFGPGTRLTVL.

This chain uses TRBV2 with TRBJ2-3; the D is unclear. Per the germline V gene, CDR1 is SNHLY and CDR2 is FYNNEI. V lost 5 bases and J 0 bases, leaving 12 bases between the germline ends. This CDR3 is 15 amino acids long. Here the CDR3 reads CASSPTGVSTDTQYF. The CDR3 DNA is TGTGCCAGCAGTCCGACGGGCGTCAGCACAGATACGCAGTATTTT.

This clone was detected a few times. The V gene is TRBV7-9, the J gene TRBJ1-2; no clear D gene. V shed 4 bases and J shed 8 bases, with 8 bases lying between them. Germline loops: CDR1 SEHNR, CDR2 FQNEAQ (reference sequence). The CDR3 loop spans 11 amino acids. CDR3 protein: CASSSLAGYTF. The CDR3 region has the DNA TGTGCCAGCAGCTCCCTCGCAGGCTACACCTTC.

The gene calls are TRBV29-1 and TRBJ2-3; the match to TRBD1 covers 11 bases. V was clipped by 6 bases and J by 2 bases; unmatched bases: 4. Germline-derived CDR1 and CDR2 are SQVTM and ANQGSEA. This CDR3 has 14 residues. The CDR3 DNA reads TGCAGCGTCCAGGACAGGGGGCTCACAGATACGCAGTATTTT. This encodes CSVQDRGLTDTQYF.

This clone was recorded once. The chain employs TRBV6-1 and TRBJ2-7, with TRBD1 matching over 11 bases. The ends lost 1 base at V and 5 bases at J; junction bases unmatched: 13. Germline assignment: CDR1 MNHNS and CDR2 SASEGT. CDR3 length: 18 amino acids. The CDR3 nucleotides read TGTGCCAGCAGTGAAGGGACAGGGGGCGAATGGGTACTACACGAGCAGTACTTC. This gives the protein CASSEGTGGEWVLHEQYF.

The rearrangement joins TRBV7-6 to TRBJ1-4; D perhaps matches TRBD1 (6 bases). Trimming took off 6 bases at V and 5 bases at J, with 16 bases between the two ends. The CDR3 consists of 15 residues. Per the germline V gene, CDR1 is SGHVS and CDR2 is FNYEAQ. DNA for the CDR3: TGTGCCAGCAGTTACGGCAGGGGAGGAAATGAAAAACTGTTTTTT. Encoded protein: CASSYGRGGNEKLFF.

This clone has at least ten counts. This chain joins TRBV28 and TRBJ1-5; D is perhaps TRBD1 (6 bases). Trimming stripped 8 bases from V and 0 bases from J, with 14 bases between. The CDR3 runs to 15 residues. CDR1 is MDHEN, CDR2 SYDVKM, per germline. In nucleotides, the CDR3 is TGTGCCAGCGGTAATACAGGGTCTAGCAATCAGCCCCAGCATTTT. This encodes CASGNTGSSNQPQHF. The complete variable domain, with remaining parts taken from reference TRBV28 and TRBJ1-5, reads DVKVTQSSRYLVKRTGEKVFLECVQDMDHENMFWYRQDPGLGLRLIYFSYDVKMKEKGDIPEGYSVSREKKERFSLILESASTNQTSMYLCASGNTGSSNQPQHFGDGTRLSIL.

The V gene is TRBV7-9, the J gene TRBJ2-7; D remains ambiguous. Trimming shortened V by 1 base and J by 7 bases, and 11 bases separated the two germline ends. The CDR3 extends over 13 amino acids. Germline lookup yields CDR1 SEHNR and CDR2 FQNEAQ (reference sequence). The CDR3 region has the DNA TGTGCCAGCAGCTTAGACTACATATCTGAGCAGTACTTC. It encodes CASSLDYISEQYF.

The CDR3 region is CASQQGAQYEQYF. The CDR3 DNA reads as TGTGCCAGCCAACAGGGGGCGCAGTACGAGCAGTACTTC. This chain uses TRBV5-6 with TRBJ2-7, with 9 positions matching TRBD1. The CDR3 is 13 amino acids. The V gene's germline CDR1 is SGHDT and CDR2 YYEEEE. The V gene end was trimmed by 7 bases and the J gene end by 4 bases; junction bases not matched to a gene: 6. The full variable domain, rest sourced from reference TRBV5-6 and TRBJ2-7, is DAGVTQSPTHLIKTRGQQVTLRCSPKSGHDTVSWYQQALGQGPQFIFQYYEEEERQRGNFPDRFSGHQFPNYSSELNVNALLLGDSALYLCASQQGAQYEQYFGPGTRLTVT.

CDR3 sequence: CASSDPGTGDEKLFF. The CDR3 bases are TGTGCCAGCAGTGATCCGGGGACAGGGGATGAAAAACTGTTTTTT. This sequence joins TRBV25-1 and TRBJ1-4; 10 positions agree with TRBD1. The V segment lost 3 bases and the J segment 6 bases; nucleotides outside the gene matches: 4. Germline CDR1 is MGHDK and CDR2 is SYGVNS. CDR3 length: 15 residues.

This clone was counted a few times. The chain recombines TRBV30 with TRBJ2-2; no clear D. CDR3 length equals 12 residues. Trimming cost V 2 bases and J 2 bases, with 3 bases left between them. Germline V gives CDR1 GTSNPN, CDR2 SVGIG (reference sequence). The CDR3 nucleotides read TGTGCCTGGAGTATTAACACCGGGGAGCTGTTTTTT. It codes for CAWSINTGELFF.

The chain employs TRBV30 and TRBJ2-7; tentative D call: TRBD1 (5 bases). CDR1 and CDR2 (germline): GTSNPN, SVGIG (reference sequence). This CDR3 has 12 amino acids. Trimming stripped 1 base from V and 7 bases from J, with 11 bases between. CDR3 coding DNA: TGTGCCTGGAGTGAAGGGGCCGGGGAGCAGTACTTC. Its protein is CAWSEGAGEQYF.

To note about this clone: The sample holds other DNA sequences that translate to the same CDR3. The CDR3 sequence is CASSPDRGGNTIYF. The CDR3 region has the DNA TGTGCCAGCAGTCCGGACAGGGGTGGAAACACCATATATTTT. This chain joins TRBV5-4 and TRBJ1-3; 9 bases match TRBD1. Germline CDR1 reads SGHNT; CDR2 reads YYREEE (reference sequence). V gave up 5 bases and J gave up 3 bases; unmatched junction bases: 3. CDR3 length: 14 residues.

V and J are TRBV6-1 and TRBJ1-2, with D perhaps matching TRBD1 (6 bases). The CDR3 loop spans 16 amino acids. Germline V gene lookup returns CDR1 MNHNS and CDR2 SASEGT. V lost 1 base and J 6 bases, leaving 18 bases between the germline ends. The CDR3, as DNA: TGTGCCAGCAGTGAAGAAGGGGGGACCCCCATCCATGGCTACACCTTC. Translated: CASSEEGGTPIHGYTF.

Turning to this clone: This same CDR3 is encoded by further DNA sequences in the sample. This chain joins TRBV5-1 and TRBJ2-1; 12 nucleotides align to TRBD2. V shed 2 bases, J shed 8 bases, and the junction held 2 bases outside the gene matches. Germline CDR1 SGHRS, CDR2 YFSETQ. The CDR3 extends over 14 amino acids. Here the CDR3 reads CASSLGTSGHEQFF. The CDR3 DNA follows: TGCGCCAGCAGCTTAGGGACTAGCGGGCATGAGCAGTTCTTC.

This chain links TRBV7-2 with TRBJ2-1, with a tentative D call TRBD2 (6 bases). The germline gives CDR1 SGHTA, CDR2 FQGNSA. This CDR3 has 14 residues. Trimming removed 4 bases from V and 5 bases from J, with 12 bases in between. The CDR3 DNA follows: TGTGCCAGCAGCTCTAGCGCCCTGAACAATGAGCAGTTCTTC. It encodes CASSSSALNNEQFF.

This rearrangement joins TRBV5-1 to TRBJ2-3; D remains unclear. V shed 0 bases and J shed 2 bases, with 7 bases lying between them. CDR1 is SGHRS, CDR2 YFSETQ, per germline. The CDR3 extends over 14 amino acids. CDR3 nucleotide sequence: TGCGCCAGCAGCTTGGGGAGAAACACAGATACGCAGTATTTT. Amino acids: CASSLGRNTDTQYF.